A selection of T cell receptor beta chains follows, all from one sample in a study of cytomegalovirus exposure and HLA in healthy donors. Method: immunoSEQ multiplex PCR; TCRdb's copy keeps in-frame clones and lacks some. Of 100,000 to 150,000 clones in the sample, approximately 82% are singletons; the top ten hold under 3%. Input material: PBMCs. All receptors derive from a boy between 2 and 15 years old in good health and CMV-seronegative. The CDR3 runs from the conserved cysteine through the conserved F or W. The D gene is left open where the match is weak. Only part of the rows carry a size: once, few, many, or a class if the clone is expanded.

>TRBJ2-1|.|.|TRBV29-1
TGCAGCGTTGAACACGGCTACAATGAGCAGTTCTTC
CSVEHGYNEQFF
>TRBJ1-1|.|.|TRBV18
TGTGCCAGCTCACCACCGTCCAGGGCGGCCACTGAAGCTTTCTTT
CASSPPSRAATEAFF
>TRBJ1-1|.|.|TRBV30
TGTGCCTGGACCAGGTGGAACACTGAAGCTTTCTTT
CAWTRWNTEAFF
>TRBJ1-2|TRBD1|.|TRBV18
TGTGCCAGCTCACCAGAACAGGGGTACTATGGCTACACCTTC
CASSPEQGYYGYTF
>TRBJ2-3|.|once|TRBV2
TGTGCCAGCAGGGACCGGGACACCGGGCGAAATACGCAGTATTTT
CASRDRDTGRNTQYF
>TRBJ2-5|.|.|TRBV29-1
TGCAGCGTTGAAGTGGCAGGGGTGTGGGGAGAGACCCAGTACTTC
CSVEVAGVWGETQYF
>TRBJ1-5|.|.|TRBV15
TGTGCCACAGCGGAGTGGCAGGATGGGGTAAGGAGCAATCAGCCCCAGCATTTT
CATAEWQDGVRSNQPQHF
>TRBJ2-1|TRBD1|.|TRBV6-1
TGTGCCAGCAGTGAAGCGATTACAGGGGCTAATGAGCAGTTCTTC
CASSEAITGANEQFF
>TRBJ2-2|.|.|TRBV4-3
TGCGCCAGCAGCCAAGATTCAGTAAACACCGGGGAGCTGTTTTTT
CASSQDSVNTGELFF
>TRBJ2-2|TRBD1|few|TRBV30
TGTGCCTGGAGGGCCCCCTTGACAGGGCGAATTTCGGAGAACACCGGGGAGCTGTTTTTT
CAWRAPLTGRISENTGELFF
>TRBJ2-4|TRBD2|.|TRBV10-1
TGCGCCAGCAGTGAGGGACTAGCGGGAGGAAGAGCAAACATTCAGTACTTC
CASSEGLAGGRANIQYF
>TRBJ1-1|.|.|TRBV5-1
TGCGCCAGCAGCTCCCCCCAGGGGAACACTGAAGCTTTCTTT
CASSSPQGNTEAFF
>TRBJ2-1|TRBD2|.|TRBV5-4
TGTGCCAGCAGACTAGCGGGAGGGCCCAATGAGCAGTTCTTC
CASRLAGGPNEQFF
>TRBJ2-2|.|few|TRBV27
TGTGCCAGCCAGACAGACTCGAACACCGGGGAGCTGTTTTTT
CASQTDSNTGELFF
>TRBJ1-3|TRBD1|.|TRBV6-6
TGTGCCAGCAGTTCCACAGGGGGCAACACCATATATTTT
CASSSTGGNTIYF
>TRBJ2-7|.|.|TRBV7-3
TGTGCCAGCAGCCTCGGTTATTCCTACGAGCAGTACTTC
CASSLGYSYEQYF
>TRBJ2-7|TRBD2|.|TRBV6-1
TGTGCCAGCAGTGAACCCCCTAGCGGGGATACCTACGAGCAGTACTTC
CASSEPPSGDTYEQYF
>TRBJ1-2|TRBD1|.|TRBV6-5
TGTGCCAGCAGTTGGGACAGGGTGGACGGCTACACCTTC
CASSWDRVDGYTF
>TRBJ2-7|TRBD1|.|TRBV4-2
TGTGCCAGCAGCCAAGATCCCCCGGGACAGGGGGCCCACGAGCAGTACTTC
CASSQDPPGQGAHEQYF
>TRBJ2-1|.|.|TRBV7-6
TGTGCCAGCAGCCCCCGGACAAATGAGCAGTTCTTC
CASSPRTNEQFF
>TRBJ2-7|.|few|TRBV21-1
TGTGCCAGCATTAGAGACAGGGTCTACGAGCAGTACTTC
CASIRDRVYEQYF
>TRBJ2-7|.|.|TRBV5-1
TGCGCCAGCAGCGAGATACGGGACTCAATCTACGAGCAGTACTTC
CASSEIRDSIYEQYF
>TRBJ2-1|.|.|TRBV30
TGTGCCTGGTCTTGGACAGAAGCCAATGAGCAGTTCTTC
CAWSWTEANEQFF
>TRBJ1-2|.|.|TRBV6-6
TGTGCCGGTCAGGGGTTAGTGGGAACCGGCTACACCTTC
CAGQGLVGTGYTF
>TRBJ1-5|.|.|TRBV4-2
TGTGCCAGCAGCCAAGATAACTCGAATCAGCCCCAGCATTTT
CASSQDNSNQPQHF
>TRBJ1-1|TRBD1|few|TRBV27
TGTGCCAGTGGGGAGACAGGGGCGGCTGAAGCTTTCTTT
CASGETGAAEAFF
>TRBJ2-3|.|.|TRBV7-8
TGTGCCAGCAGCTTAGTAGGAGGTAGCAGGGGGGCTCGGGATACGCAGTATTTT
CASSLVGGSRGARDTQYF
>TRBJ1-5|TRBD1|.|TRBV19
TGTGCCAGTAGTATTTCAGGGGGCGAGAATCAGCCCCAGCATTTT
CASSISGGENQPQHF
>TRBJ2-2|TRBD2|once|TRBV19
TGTGCCAGTAGTCCCTCGAGGCTAGCGGGGGGGTCTTCCGGGGAGCTGTTTTTT
CASSPSRLAGGSSGELFF
>TRBJ2-2|TRBD1|once|TRBV5-7
TGTGCCAGCAGCTTCAGACAGGGAGGGGAGCTGTTTTTT
CASSFRQGGELFF
>TRBJ2-7|TRBD1|.|TRBV5-4
TGTGCCAGCAGCTTACCGGGACAGGGGTCCTACGAGCAGTACTTC
CASSLPGQGSYEQYF
>TRBJ2-3|TRBD2|.|TRBV6-5
TGTGCCAGCAGCCGACTAGCGGGAGAGGCAGATACGCAGTATTTT
CASSRLAGEADTQYF
>TRBJ2-2|.|few|TRBV6-4
TGTGCCAGCACCCCTGGGCGGAACACCGGGGAGCTGTTTTTT
CASTPGRNTGELFF
>TRBJ2-1|.|.|TRBV7-3
TGTGCCAGCAGCCCCATTGGACTAGTAGAGGGGGATGAGCAGTTCTTC
CASSPIGLVEGDEQFF
>TRBJ1-1|.|once|TRBV30
TGTGCCTGGACCCTGACGGGGATGAGTTGGACTGAAGCTTTCTTT
CAWTLTGMSWTEAFF
>TRBJ1-2|.|.|TRBV5-4
TGTGCCAGCAGTATGGGCAGGGATGGCTATGGCTACACCTTC
CASSMGRDGYGYTF
>TRBJ2-1|TRBD2|.|TRBV15
TGTGCCACCAGCAGAGATCTTCCAAGCGGGAGCGCTTACAATGAGCAGTTCTTC
CATSRDLPSGSAYNEQFF
>TRBJ2-1|TRBD2|.|TRBV6-1
TGTGCCAGCAGCCTTGGGACTAGCGGGGGGGATGAGCAGTTCTTC
CASSLGTSGGDEQFF
>TRBJ2-5|TRBD2|.|TRBV19
TGTGCCAGTAGTGCCACTAGCGGGAGAGGTTTGAGTGAGACCCAGTACTTC
CASSATSGRGLSETQYF
>TRBJ2-4|.|.|TRBV7-9
TGTGCCAGCAGCCTAGGGTTCTTCGGAGGCAAAAACATTCAGTACTTC
CASSLGFFGGKNIQYF
>TRBJ2-3|.|.|TRBV21-1
TGTGCCAGCAGCAAAGCCCTCGGACACCCCACAGATACGCAGTATTTT
CASSKALGHPTDTQYF
>TRBJ2-7|.|.|TRBV27
TGTGCCAGCTCGGTTCGGGTGAGGGACTACGAGCAGTACTTC
CASSVRVRDYEQYF
>TRBJ1-1|.|.|TRBV9
TGTGCCAGCCGGCCGGGGGAATGGGGGAACACTGAAGCTTTCTTT
CASRPGEWGNTEAFF
>TRBJ1-2|.|.|TRBV7-9
TGTGCCAGCAGCTTAGAAATGGCAGGGCTGGGGTATGGATATGGCTACACCTTC
CASSLEMAGLGYGYGYTF
>TRBJ1-1|.|few|TRBV27
TGTGCCAGCACCCCGACAGCCAGGAACACTGAAGCTTTCTTT
CASTPTARNTEAFF
>TRBJ2-3|.|.|TRBV27
TGTGCCAGCAGTTTAATGAGACAGCCGGGACTGTCGAGCACAGATACGCAGTATTTT
CASSLMRQPGLSSTDTQYF
>TRBJ1-2|.|few|TRBV19
TGTGCCAGTAGTCCAGCGGGAGCGCGCTATGGCTACACCTTC
CASSPAGARYGYTF
>TRBJ1-5|.|.|TRBV30
TGTGCCTGGGACCCTCAGGGGCAGGGCAATCAGCCCCAGCATTTT
CAWDPQGQGNQPQHF
>TRBJ1-2|.|few|TRBV7-9
TGTGCCAGCAGCTTGGCAGGGGTTGGCTACACCTTC
CASSLAGVGYTF
>TRBJ2-1|.|.|TRBV6-5
TGTGCCAGCAGTCTTTCACGGAGCTCCTACAATGAGCAGTTCTTC
CASSLSRSSYNEQFF
>TRBJ1-1|.|.|TRBV7-6
TGTGCCAGCAGCTTTTCAGGGGTAGGAACTGAAGCTTTCTTT
CASSFSGVGTEAFF
>TRBJ2-3|.|.|TRBV5-5
TGTGCCAGCAGCTATTTAGGGGAGCAGTATTTT
CASSYLGEQYF
>TRBJ2-5|.|few|TRBV27
TGTGCCAGCACCCTACTAGACCCAGCAGGAACCCAGTACTTC
CASTLLDPAGTQYF
>TRBJ2-1|.|.|TRBV7-7
TGTGCTAGCAGCTTGTCCTACGGGACTGATGAGCAGTTCTTC
CASSLSYGTDEQFF